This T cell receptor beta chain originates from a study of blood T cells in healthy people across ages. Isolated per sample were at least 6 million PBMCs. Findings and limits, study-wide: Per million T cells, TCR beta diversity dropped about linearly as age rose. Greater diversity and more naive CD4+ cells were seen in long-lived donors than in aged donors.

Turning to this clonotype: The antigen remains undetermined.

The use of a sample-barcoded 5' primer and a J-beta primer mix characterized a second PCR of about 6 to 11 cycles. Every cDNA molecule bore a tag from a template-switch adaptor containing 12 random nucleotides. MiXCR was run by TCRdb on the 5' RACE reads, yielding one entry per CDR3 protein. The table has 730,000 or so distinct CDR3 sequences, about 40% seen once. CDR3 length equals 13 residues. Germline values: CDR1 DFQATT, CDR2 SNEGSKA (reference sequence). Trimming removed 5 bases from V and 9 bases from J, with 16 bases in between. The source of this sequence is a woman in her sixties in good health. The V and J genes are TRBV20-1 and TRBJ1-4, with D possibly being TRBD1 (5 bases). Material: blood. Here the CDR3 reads CSALSGGLKKLFF. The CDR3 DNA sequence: TGCAGTGCTCTTTCGGGGGGTTTGAAAAAACTGTTTTTT.